The entry below describes one TCR beta chain. The record originates from a study of T cell changes during pregnancy in multiple sclerosis. The table came from immunoSEQ multiplex PCR; TCRdb's copy has only in-frame clones and leaves some out. The table shows 60,000 to 65,000 clones, with roughly 92% occurring only once. Germline lookup yields CDR1 MNHEY and CDR2 SVGAGI. The CDR3 totals 14 residues. Losses at the gene ends were 1 base for V and 2 bases for J; bases not matched to a gene: 0. The sequencing used peripheral blood, collected in the second trimester of pregnancy. The genes are TRBV6-5 and TRBJ2-5, with 8 bases identical to TRBD1. This receptor was identified in a female donor with multiple sclerosis, enrolled in a pregnancy study. The CDR3 loop reads CASSYWTGQETQYF. Written as DNA, the CDR3 is TGTGCCAGCAGTTACTGGACAGGGCAAGAGACCCAGTACTTC.